A selection of T cell receptor beta chains follows, all from one sample in a study of cytomegalovirus exposure and HLA in healthy donors. The method was immunoSEQ multiplex PCR; TCRdb's version includes in-frame clones alone and lacks a portion of them. This table has more than 130,000 clones, around 80% appearing once. Sequenced sample: PBMCs. The receptors come from a man aged 25 to 40 in good health and CMV-seronegative. Each CDR3 is given without its conserved first and last residue. The size entry is marked missing in some rows and otherwise reads once, few, many or a size class.

V gene	CDR3 length	clone size	CDR3 protein
TRBV7-8	13	NA	ASSFSGGYQETQY
TRBV28	12	NA	ASSLTGGASGYT
TRBV9	14	NA	ASSEGGGGLGDTQY
TRBV7-7	13	NA	ASSLGSGGTGEQY
TRBV4-1	12	NA	ASSQGRETYEQY
TRBV7-2	11	NA	ASSLQGVNEQY
TRBV11-2	13	NA	ASSQDRGPNEKLF
TRBV4-1	14	few	ASSQPWGDSNQPQH
TRBV28	14	NA	ASSLGGLGAGQPQH
TRBV14	10	once	ASSDKGHGYT
TRBV4-1	15	NA	ASSPDRASSYNSPLH
TRBV27	13	NA	ASSKGGKANYGYT
TRBV6-5	12	few	ASRKGQGVGELF
TRBV5-1	17	NA	ASSHRGLAEAASYNEQF
TRBV29-1	13	NA	SAMEAGGNTGELF
TRBV2	14	NA	ASSLTGGAPPYEQY
TRBV11-3	15	NA	ASSRGDRAVSGNTIY
TRBV5-1	15	NA	ASSLDPASGGTDTQY
TRBV5-1	12	NA	ASSTGTGVEKLF
TRBV28	12	NA	ASGRDTHYNEQF
TRBV11-2	15	NA	ASRHRTRGRSFYEQY
TRBV25-1	14	NA	ASSEYERRAYNEQF
TRBV27	11	NA	ASSLGGLGTQY
TRBV28	13	NA	ASSRTSSTRETQY
TRBV12-2	15	NA	ASPGGSGQQDPYEQY
TRBV28	12	NA	ASSLWVQVEGYT
TRBV30	15	NA	AWSGGGRALSTDTQY
TRBV11-2	14	NA	ASSSLGGQVNTEAF
TRBV28	12	NA	ASSGRDKGTEAF
TRBV5-6	14	NA	ASSWTGTGGADGYT